These 18 T cell receptor beta chains were all obtained from the same sample, sequenced in a study of memory CD4+ T cells and cytomegalovirus serostatus. Generated by immunoSEQ multiplex PCR, the TCRdb table keeps only in-frame clones and is missing some. The sample includes 61,000 or so clones, around three quarters of them seen just once. Single viable CD3+CD4+CD8-CD45RO+ cells were sorted as the memory CD4+ T cells. The sample consisted of memory CD4+ T cells from blood. The receptors originated from an adult in good health and CMV-seronegative. Some clones in this sample may be carry-over from other donors' samples.

The chain links TRBV7-8 to TRBJ2-3; weak D call: TRBD1 (5 bases). The ends were cut back, 1 base at V and 8 bases at J, with 13 bases in the middle. CDR3 size: 14 residues. Germline-derived CDR1 and CDR2 are SGHVS and FQNEAQ. The CDR3 bases are TGTGCCAGCAGCTTAGAGGGGTCTTCGGGTACGCAGTATTTT. Amino acid sequence: CASSLEGSSGTQYF.

This clone was detected once. J is TRBJ2-7 and V is TRBV5-1; the match to TRBD1 covers 8 bases. The trim removed 3 bases at V and 2 bases at J, leaving 10 bases unmatched. The CDR3 sequence is 16 residues long. Germline CDR1 reads SGHRS; CDR2 reads YFSETQ. DNA for the CDR3: TGCGCCAGCAGCTCAACCTGGACAGGGAGTACCTACGAGCAGTACTTC. This encodes CASSSTWTGSTYEQYF.

This clone was counted only a few times. The chain couples TRBV5-1 to TRBJ1-5; TRBD1 aligns across 7 bases. The length of the CDR3 is 15 residues. Germline loops: CDR1 SGHRS, CDR2 YFSETQ. V was pared by 0 bases and J by 1 base, with 1 base of the junction left unmatched. CDR3 nucleotide sequence: TGCGCCAGCAGCTTGGCAGGGGGGAGCAATCAGCCCCAGCATTTT. This translates into CASSLAGGSNQPQHF.

This chain joins TRBV28 and TRBJ2-5; a weak D match, TRBD1 (5 bases). Trimming shortened V by 3 bases and J by 3 bases, and 5 bases separated the two germline ends. Germline V gene sequence: CDR1 MDHEN, CDR2 SYDVKM. CDR3 length: 12 residues. The CDR3 sequence: CASSLTEETQYF. The DNA of the CDR3 is TGTGCCAGCAGTTTGACAGAAGAGACCCAGTACTTC.

The rearrangement joins TRBV6-1 to TRBJ2-1; 12 nucleotides agree with TRBD2. Trimming took 4 bases from V and 5 from J; bases not matched to a gene: 6. This CDR3 comprises 16 residues. Per the germline V gene, CDR1 is MNHNS and CDR2 is SASEGT. In DNA, the CDR3 is TGTGCCAGCAGTGTCCTAGCGGGAGGGACCAACAATGAGCAGTTCTTC. It encodes CASSVLAGGTNNEQFF.

This clone occurred once. The chain links TRBV5-1 to TRBJ1-1; 7 bases line up with TRBD1. CDR1 and CDR2 (germline): SGHRS, YFSETQ. The CDR3 loop spans 16 amino acids. The ends lost 1 base at V and 4 bases at J; junction bases unmatched: 10. CDR3 in amino acids: CASSLYGGGTRTEAFF. The DNA for the CDR3 is TGCGCCAGCAGCTTGTACGGAGGGGGCACGCGCACTGAAGCTTTCTTT.

The rearrangement links TRBV30 to TRBJ1-2; D is ambiguous. The CDR3 is made up of 11 amino acids. V was trimmed by 2 bases and J by 7 bases, leaving 8 bases between them. CDR1 GTSNPN and CDR2 SVGIG come from the germline V gene (reference sequence). CDR3 DNA: TGTGCCTGGAGTCCTCTCCCTGGCTACACCTTC. Amino acid sequence: CAWSPLPGYTF.

The chain combines TRBV30 with TRBJ2-7, with D possibly TRBD1 on 6 matching bases. Germline V gene lookup returns CDR1 GTSNPN and CDR2 SVGIG (reference sequence). The V end was cut by 6 bases, the J end by 2 bases, with 8 bases between. The CDR3 has 11 residues. The CDR3 DNA follows: TGTGCCTGCCAGGGGACCTACGAGCAGTACTTC. The encoded protein is CACQGTYEQYF.

V and J are TRBV28 and TRBJ1-1; weak D call: TRBD1 (6 bases). Trimming took off 1 base at V and 2 bases at J, with 20 bases between the two ends. Per germline, CDR1 MDHEN and CDR2 SYDVKM. CDR3 length equals 18 residues. In nucleotides, the CDR3 is TGTGCCAGCAGTTTATCGGGATTGGGGGGCCGGGGAAACACTGAAGCTTTCTTT. Its protein is CASSLSGLGGRGNTEAFF.

A few counts support this clone. This chain uses TRBV7-6 with TRBJ2-4; perhaps TRBD2 as D (6 bases). Germline lookup yields CDR1 SGHVS and CDR2 FNYEAQ. The V gene lost 4 bases and the J gene lost 0 bases, with 16 bases spanning the gap. The CDR3 consists of 17 residues. CDR3 loop: CASSSGGLTRAKNIQYF. The CDR3 region has the DNA TGTGCCAGCAGCTCCGGGGGACTCACCCGAGCCAAAAACATTCAGTACTTC.

This clone was counted once. CDR3: CASSSRARGYTF. CDR3 in DNA: TGTGCCAGCAGCTCTAGGGCGAGGGGCTACACCTTC. The chain joins TRBV11-1 to TRBJ1-2; D ambiguous. Germline V gene lookup returns CDR1 SGHAT and CDR2 FQDESV (reference sequence). This CDR3 is built from 12 residues. Trimming cost V 4 bases and J 8 bases, with 11 bases left between them. The full variable domain, completed using reference TRBV11-1 and TRBJ1-2, is EAEVAQSPRYKITEKSQAVAFWCDPISGHATLYWYRQILGQGPELLVQFQDESVVDDSQLPKDRFSAERLKGVDSTLKIQPAELGDSAMYLCASSSRARGYTFGSGTRLTVV.

The V gene is TRBV5-1, the J gene TRBJ2-2, with 9 nucleotides matching TRBD1. This CDR3 contains 14 residues. Germline values: CDR1 SGHRS, CDR2 YFSETQ. The trim removed 7 bases at V and 4 bases at J, leaving 5 bases unmatched. The CDR3 DNA sequence: TGCGCCAGCCAACAGGGGGCCGGCACCGGGGAGCTGTTTTTT. As protein: CASQQGAGTGELFF.

The chain links TRBV5-1 to TRBJ2-1; maybe TRBD1 (7 bases). Looked up from germline, CDR1 is SGHRS and CDR2 is YFSETQ. CDR3 length equals 15 residues. The V end lost 0 bases, the J end lost 4 bases, and 11 bases lay between the germline ends. The CDR3 DNA reads as TGCGCCAGCAGCTTGGGACAGGGAGGTTACAATGAGCAGTTCTTC. This gives the protein CASSLGQGGYNEQFF.

The chain employs TRBV6-5 and TRBJ1-4; 9 bases map to TRBD1. Germline-derived CDR1 and CDR2 are MNHEY and SVGAGI. The J segment lost 8 bases and the V segment lost 5 bases, leaving 6 bases of the junction unmatched. This CDR3 region has 14 residues. The CDR3 protein is CASSRDRGGEKLFF. In DNA form, the CDR3 reads TGTGCCAGCAGTCGAGACAGGGGGGGGGAAAAACTGTTTTTT.

The V call is TRBV28, the J call TRBJ2-1; 8 nucleotides align to TRBD1. This CDR3 spans 16 amino acids. Germline CDR1 is MDHEN and CDR2 is SYDVKM. V shed 5 bases and J 4 bases; nucleotides not matched to a gene: 10. The CDR3 sequence is CASSAAGQGSYNEQFF. The CDR3 DNA reads as TGTGCCAGCAGTGCAGCAGGACAGGGTTCATACAATGAGCAGTTCTTC.

The chain couples TRBV5-1 to TRBJ2-6; D is uncertain. The V end was cut by 0 bases, the J end by 5 bases, with 0 bases between. Germline V lookup: CDR1 SGHRS, CDR2 YFSETQ. CDR3 size: 12 residues. This CDR3 is CASSLGANVLTF. CDR3 coding DNA: TGCGCCAGCAGCTTGGGGGCCAACGTCCTGACTTTC.

The chain combines TRBV4-1 with TRBJ2-3; TRBD2 agrees at 8 bases. CDR1 is MGHRA, CDR2 YSYEKL, per germline. The CDR3 sequence is 17 residues long. Losses at the gene ends were 0 bases for V and 3 bases for J; bases not matched to a gene: 8. Here the CDR3 reads CASSQDGAGGGTDTQYF. In nucleotides, the CDR3 is TGCGCCAGCAGCCAAGATGGGGCGGGAGGAGGAACAGATACGCAGTATTTT.

This chain connects TRBV4-3 to TRBJ2-1; 8 bases map to TRBD2. Per germline, CDR1 LGHNA and CDR2 YSLEER. Losses at the gene ends were 2 bases for V and 9 bases for J; bases not matched to a gene: 12. This CDR3 is 16 amino acids long. The CDR3 region has the DNA TGCGCCAGCAGCCAACTCCCTCCGGGACTAGGAGTTGAGCAGTTCTTC. It encodes CASSQLPPGLGVEQFF.